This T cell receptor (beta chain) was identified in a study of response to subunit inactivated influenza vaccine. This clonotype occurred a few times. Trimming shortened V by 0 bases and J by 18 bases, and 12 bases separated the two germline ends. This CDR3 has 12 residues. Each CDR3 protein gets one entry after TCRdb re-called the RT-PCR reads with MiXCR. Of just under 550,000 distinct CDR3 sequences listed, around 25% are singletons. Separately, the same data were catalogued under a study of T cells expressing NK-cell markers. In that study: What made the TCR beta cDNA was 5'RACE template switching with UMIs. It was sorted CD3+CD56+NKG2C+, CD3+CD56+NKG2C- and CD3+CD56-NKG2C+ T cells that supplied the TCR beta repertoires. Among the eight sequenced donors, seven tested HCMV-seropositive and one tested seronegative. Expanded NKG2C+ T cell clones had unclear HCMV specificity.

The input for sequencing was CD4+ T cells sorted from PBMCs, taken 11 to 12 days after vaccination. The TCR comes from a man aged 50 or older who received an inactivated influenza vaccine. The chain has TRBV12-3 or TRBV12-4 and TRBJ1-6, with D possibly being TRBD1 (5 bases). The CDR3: CASSLAGTTPHF. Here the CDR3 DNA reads TGTGCCAGCAGTTTAGCCGGGACGACTCCCCACTTT.